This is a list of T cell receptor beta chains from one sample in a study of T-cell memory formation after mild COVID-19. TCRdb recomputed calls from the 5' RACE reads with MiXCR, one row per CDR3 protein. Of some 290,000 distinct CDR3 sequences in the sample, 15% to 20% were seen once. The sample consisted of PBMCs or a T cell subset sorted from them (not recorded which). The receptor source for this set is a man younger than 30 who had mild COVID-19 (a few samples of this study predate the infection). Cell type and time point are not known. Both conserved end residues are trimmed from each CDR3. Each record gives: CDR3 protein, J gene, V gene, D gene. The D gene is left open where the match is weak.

CDR3aa: SATSGVRTDTQY
j_gene: TRBJ2-3
v_gene: TRBV20-1
d_gene: TRBD2

CDR3aa: SARDVRAPNYGYT
j_gene: TRBJ1-2
v_gene: TRBV20-1
d_gene: -

CDR3aa: ASMGGASSYNEQF
j_gene: TRBJ2-1
v_gene: TRBV3-1
d_gene: -

CDR3aa: ASSSSGVVQPQH
j_gene: TRBJ1-5
v_gene: TRBV7-9
d_gene: -

CDR3aa: ASRLLGSYNEQF
j_gene: TRBJ2-1
v_gene: TRBV27
d_gene: -

CDR3aa: DWSPVETQY
j_gene: TRBJ2-5
v_gene: TRBV30
d_gene: -

CDR3aa: ASSFSGQGVAQH
j_gene: TRBJ1-5
v_gene: TRBV28
d_gene: TRBD1

CDR3aa: ASSSEGQGFSPLH
j_gene: TRBJ1-6
v_gene: TRBV5-1
d_gene: TRBD1

CDR3aa: SVEVPGANVLT
j_gene: TRBJ2-6
v_gene: TRBV29-1
d_gene: -

CDR3aa: ASSPSDRGRDAF
j_gene: TRBJ1-1
v_gene: TRBV12-3/TRBV12-4
d_gene: TRBD1

CDR3aa: ASSLNQETQY
j_gene: TRBJ2-5
v_gene: TRBV7-9
d_gene: -

CDR3aa: ASSPQDGPNIQY
j_gene: TRBJ2-4
v_gene: TRBV12-3/TRBV12-4
d_gene: -

CDR3aa: ASSPTGLAVYNEQF
j_gene: TRBJ2-1
v_gene: TRBV5-1
d_gene: TRBD2

CDR3aa: ASSPELYGYT
j_gene: TRBJ1-2
v_gene: TRBV7-2
d_gene: -

CDR3aa: SARDPPGGTDTQY
j_gene: TRBJ2-3
v_gene: TRBV20-1
d_gene: TRBD2

CDR3aa: ASSLEAVATEAF
j_gene: TRBJ1-1
v_gene: TRBV7-6
d_gene: -

CDR3aa: ASSSPAGAEETQY
j_gene: TRBJ2-5
v_gene: TRBV27
d_gene: TRBD2

CDR3aa: SARPRGLGGYT
j_gene: TRBJ1-2
v_gene: TRBV20-1
d_gene: TRBD1

CDR3aa: ASSEQDNSPLH
j_gene: TRBJ1-6
v_gene: TRBV25-1
d_gene: -

CDR3aa: ASSRGQGAAYEQY
j_gene: TRBJ2-7
v_gene: TRBV4-1
d_gene: TRBD1

CDR3aa: ATSRDWGGTGELF
j_gene: TRBJ2-2
v_gene: TRBV15
d_gene: TRBD2

CDR3aa: ASSILVGAYEQY
j_gene: TRBJ2-7
v_gene: TRBV19
d_gene: -

CDR3aa: AISGTGWNEQF
j_gene: TRBJ2-1
v_gene: TRBV10-3
d_gene: TRBD1

CDR3aa: ASSLTAADGYT
j_gene: TRBJ1-2
v_gene: TRBV5-1
d_gene: -

CDR3aa: ASSFLGGDAEAF
j_gene: TRBJ1-1
v_gene: TRBV5-5
d_gene: TRBD1

CDR3aa: ASNDRAGAEAF
j_gene: TRBJ1-1
v_gene: TRBV6-5
d_gene: TRBD1

CDR3aa: ASSLVTGGSYEQY
j_gene: TRBJ2-7
v_gene: TRBV5-1
d_gene: TRBD1

CDR3aa: ASSERQGVNTQAF
j_gene: TRBJ1-1
v_gene: TRBV9
d_gene: -

CDR3aa: ASSSGLAGDGGELF
j_gene: TRBJ2-2
v_gene: TRBV7-2
d_gene: TRBD2

CDR3aa: ASSLEASSPLH
j_gene: TRBJ1-6
v_gene: TRBV7-7
d_gene: -

CDR3aa: ASSLQDRETQY
j_gene: TRBJ2-5
v_gene: TRBV5-1
d_gene: -

CDR3aa: ASSPGGAEAF
j_gene: TRBJ1-1
v_gene: TRBV12-3/TRBV12-4
d_gene: -

CDR3aa: ASSLAGSLNEQF
j_gene: TRBJ2-1
v_gene: TRBV5-1
d_gene: -

CDR3aa: ASTATGYATEAF
j_gene: TRBJ1-1
v_gene: TRBV12-3/TRBV12-4
d_gene: TRBD1

CDR3aa: ASSQSATEQF
j_gene: TRBJ2-1
v_gene: TRBV3-1
d_gene: -

CDR3aa: SARDPTASGNTIY
j_gene: TRBJ1-3
v_gene: TRBV20-1
d_gene: -

CDR3aa: ASSVVEVSYNEQF
j_gene: TRBJ2-1
v_gene: TRBV5-1
d_gene: -

CDR3aa: ASSGDSFSYEQY
j_gene: TRBJ2-7
v_gene: TRBV2
d_gene: -

CDR3aa: ASRESPGGGETQY
j_gene: TRBJ2-5
v_gene: TRBV6-2/TRBV6-3
d_gene: TRBD2

CDR3aa: ASSLENNEQF
j_gene: TRBJ2-1
v_gene: TRBV5-1
d_gene: -

CDR3aa: AWEKVAAGFGF
j_gene: TRBJ1-1
v_gene: TRBV30
d_gene: -

CDR3aa: ASSLADRGNQPQH
j_gene: TRBJ1-5
v_gene: TRBV7-8
d_gene: TRBD1

CDR3aa: ASSVDRYEQY
j_gene: TRBJ2-7
v_gene: TRBV5-4
d_gene: -

CDR3aa: ASSLKTGINQPQH
j_gene: TRBJ1-5
v_gene: TRBV5-5
d_gene: -

CDR3aa: ASSLVQGPHEQY
j_gene: TRBJ2-7
v_gene: TRBV5-8
d_gene: -

CDR3aa: ASSINTGELF
j_gene: TRBJ2-2
v_gene: TRBV5-1
d_gene: -

CDR3aa: ASSAGTGGWADTQY
j_gene: TRBJ2-3
v_gene: TRBV7-2
d_gene: TRBD1

CDR3aa: ASSTTNPEETQY
j_gene: TRBJ2-5
v_gene: TRBV18
d_gene: -

CDR3aa: ASSLDLAGVGSDTQY
j_gene: TRBJ2-3
v_gene: TRBV7-9
d_gene: TRBD2

CDR3aa: ASSLGLTGSDTQY
j_gene: TRBJ2-3
v_gene: TRBV5-1
d_gene: TRBD1

CDR3aa: ASSPTGQENTEAF
j_gene: TRBJ1-1
v_gene: TRBV5-1
d_gene: TRBD1

CDR3aa: ASSYSGRVGYGYT
j_gene: TRBJ1-2
v_gene: TRBV6-5
d_gene: -

CDR3aa: ASRYTGAAF
j_gene: TRBJ1-1
v_gene: TRBV11-2
d_gene: TRBD1

CDR3aa: ASSLEIRETQY
j_gene: TRBJ2-5
v_gene: TRBV7-2
d_gene: -

CDR3aa: ATSDRAASGGYNEQF
j_gene: TRBJ2-1
v_gene: TRBV24-1
d_gene: -

CDR3aa: ASRREGGNSPLH
j_gene: TRBJ1-6
v_gene: TRBV5-4
d_gene: -

CDR3aa: ASSFAVSGNTIY
j_gene: TRBJ1-3
v_gene: TRBV12-3/TRBV12-4
d_gene: -

CDR3aa: ATSRRGSGNTIY
j_gene: TRBJ1-3
v_gene: TRBV15
d_gene: -

CDR3aa: ASSWDPGYTGELF
j_gene: TRBJ2-2
v_gene: TRBV7-9
d_gene: -